These T cell receptor beta chains were read from a single sample in a study of blood T cell repertoires in COVID-19. Sequencing used immunoSEQ multiplex PCR; TCRdb keeps in-frame clones, though not all of them. The sample holds some 150,000 clones, about 85% seen once. Sequencing was done on a sample of PBMCs or T cells enriched from blood (not recorded which). Receptors were obtained from a woman aged 40-49 years who had recovered from COVID-19. Both conserved end residues are part of each CDR3. The order of the fields is clone size, D gene, CDR3 length, J gene, V gene, CDR3 DNA, CDR3 protein. The D gene is left open where the match is weak. The size of a clone is reported for some rows only, either as once, few or many, or as a class for expanded clones.

NA	NA	13	TRBJ1-5	TRBV7-2	TGTGCCAGCAGCTTATCCAGGGATCAGCCCCAGCATTTT	CASSLSRDQPQHF
NA	TRBD1	16	TRBJ1-1	TRBV11-2	TGTGCCAGCAGCTGGACAGGGGCTCGGCGGAACACTGAAGCTTTCTTT	CASSWTGARRNTEAFF
NA	TRBD1	14	TRBJ1-4	TRBV28	TGTGCCAGCACAGGGGGCGCGGCTAATGAAAAACTGTTTTTT	CASTGGAANEKLFF
NA	NA	13	TRBJ1-1	TRBV19	TGTGCCAGTAGTAGACAGTCGGCCACTGAAGCTTTCTTT	CASSRQSATEAFF
few	TRBD1	15	TRBJ2-2	TRBV19	TGTGCCAGTAGTTACGGACAGGGCAATTACGGGGAGCTGTTTTTT	CASSYGQGNYGELFF
NA	TRBD1	13	TRBJ1-1	TRBV5-4	TGTGCCAGCAGCTCACAGGGGGCTACTGAAGCTTTCTTT	CASSSQGATEAFF
NA	NA	16	TRBJ2-7	TRBV3-1/TRBV3-2	TGTGCCAGCAGCCAAGATTGGGCGGGAATGCGCTACGAGCAGTACTTC	CASSQDWAGMRYEQYF
NA	NA	12	TRBJ1-2	TRBV12-3/TRBV12-4	TGTGCCAGCATCGACAATAACTATGGCTACACCTTC	CASIDNNYGYTF
NA	TRBD2	14	TRBJ2-3	TRBV7-9	TGTGCCAGCCGTAGCGGGGGGGGCACAGATACGCAGTATTTT	CASRSGGGTDTQYF
NA	NA	16	TRBJ2-1	TRBV9	TGTGCCAGCAGCGTAAAACTAGTACCCCCACACAATGAGCAGTTCTTC	CASSVKLVPPHNEQFF
NA	NA	17	TRBJ1-3	TRBV18	TGTGCCAGCTCACCATTCCCGCAGAGGGCCTCTGGAAACACCATATATTTT	CASSPFPQRASGNTIYF
NA	NA	12	TRBJ1-5	TRBV4-2	TGTGCCAGCAGCCAAGTAAATCAGCCCCAGCATTTT	CASSQVNQPQHF
NA	NA	19	TRBJ2-6	TRBV4-1	TGCGCCAGCAGCCAACCCGCTATAGAAGGGAGCTCTGGGGCCAACGTCCTGACTTTC	CASSQPAIEGSSGANVLTF
NA	NA	13	TRBJ1-5	TRBV4-1	TGCGCCAGCAGCCAGGCGACACCCCAGCCCCAGCATTTT	CASSQATPQPQHF
few	NA	13	TRBJ1-5	TRBV12-3/TRBV12-4	TGTGCCAGCAGCCCGGGGGGCCCTCTGGCCCAGCATTTT	CASSPGGPLAQHF
NA	TRBD1	16	TRBJ1-4	TRBV30	TGTGCCTGGAGCACGGGGGTAATGGGACAGTTCGAAAAACTGTTTTTT	CAWSTGVMGQFEKLFF
NA	TRBD1	15	TRBJ1-5	TRBV4-2	TGTGCCAGCAGCCGGACAGGCGATAGCAATCAGCCCCAGCATTTT	CASSRTGDSNQPQHF